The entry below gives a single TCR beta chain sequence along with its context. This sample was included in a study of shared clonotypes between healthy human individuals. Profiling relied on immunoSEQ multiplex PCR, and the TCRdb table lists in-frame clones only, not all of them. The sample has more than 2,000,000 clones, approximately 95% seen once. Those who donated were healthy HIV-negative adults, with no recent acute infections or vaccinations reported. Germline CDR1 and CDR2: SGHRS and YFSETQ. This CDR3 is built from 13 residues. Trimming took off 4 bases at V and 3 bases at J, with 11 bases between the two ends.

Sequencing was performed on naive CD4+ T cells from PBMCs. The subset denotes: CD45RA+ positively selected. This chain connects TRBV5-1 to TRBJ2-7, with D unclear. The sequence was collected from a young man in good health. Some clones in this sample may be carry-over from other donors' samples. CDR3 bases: TGCGCCAGCAGCCCGGATGGTTTCTACGAGCAGTACTTC. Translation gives CASSPDGFYEQYF.